This is a list of T cell receptor beta chains from one sample in a study of blood T cells in healthy people across ages. One entry per CDR3 protein results from TCRdb running MiXCR on the 5' RACE reads. The sample includes approximately 1,700,000 distinct CDR3 sequences, about 39% seen only once; the top ten take under 25%. The sequenced material came from blood. These receptor sequences come from a human donor in good health. The CDR3 runs from the conserved cysteine through the conserved F or W.

cdr3_aa v_call
CASSLTDGRYGYTF TRBV5-1
CASSGDIVYEQYF TRBV2
CASSFGPGQGGYTF TRBV5-1
CASSSDSIYEQFF TRBV12-3/TRBV12-4
CSARASWWQGGYEQYF TRBV20-1
CSAGRRAGGSVETQYF TRBV20-1
CASSYSGIRYGYTF TRBV6-5
CASSLAGTGDTEAFF TRBV7-9
CASSIDRGGYEQYF TRBV7-2
CASSFEGTGEANVLTF TRBV7-8
CASSLFEGSADTQYF TRBV7-9
CASSPQPTGANVLTF TRBV6-4
CASSPWGLAGKFF TRBV7-2
CSARKFEGRNTEAFF TRBV20-1
CASSHLMGNEQFF TRBV14
CASSRQVNTEAFF TRBV9
CASRDRGPEQYF TRBV19